Listed here are 31 T cell receptor beta chains from one sample, sequenced in a study of pediatric ulcerative colitis. Clones were sequenced by immunoSEQ multiplex PCR, and TCRdb holds only the in-frame ones, with some missing. There are roughly 60,000 clones in the sample; 85% to 90% occur only once, and around 1.4% lies in the top ten. Sequenced input: blood. Receptor source: a boy between 10 and 17 years old who was a control in a study of pediatric ulcerative colitis.

The chain has TRBV19 and TRBJ2-3, with D hard to call. The CDR3 sequence is 15 residues long. Germline V gene lookup returns CDR1 LNHDA and CDR2 SQIVND (reference sequence). V dropped 3 bases and J dropped 0 bases, with 10 bases sitting between them. CDR3 sequence reads: CASSIEDGSTDTQYF. In DNA, the CDR3 is TGTGCCAGTAGTATTGAGGACGGAAGCACAGATACGCAGTATTTT.

This chain connects TRBV28 to TRBJ2-7; 11 bases match TRBD1. Germline trimming cut 5 bases from V and 3 bases from J; bases unmatched to any gene: 6. Germline CDR1 and CDR2: MDHEN and SYDVKM. The length of the CDR3 is 15 residues. CDR3 bases: TGTGCCAGCAGTCCTACCGGGACAGGGGGCTACGAGCAGTACTTC. Residues: CASSPTGTGGYEQYF.

J is TRBJ2-3 and V is TRBV5-1; 12 nucleotides agree with TRBD2. The CDR3 runs 16 residues. Looked up from germline, CDR1 is SGHRS and CDR2 is YFSETQ. After removal of 0 bases from V and 2 bases from J, the junction contained 1 base not matched to a gene. The chain's CDR3 is CASSLGTSGNTDTQYF. DNA for the CDR3: TGCGCCAGCAGCTTGGGGACTAGCGGGAACACAGATACGCAGTATTTT.

The V call is TRBV11-2, the J call TRBJ2-3; D is tentatively TRBD1 or TRBD2 (5 bases each). Between the trimmed V and J ends, which lost 0 bases and 5 bases, there was a span of 12 bases. This CDR3 has 15 amino acids. Germline CDR1 and CDR2: SGHAT and FQNNGV. CDR3 nucleotide sequence: TGTGCCAGCAGCTTAGATCTGAGGGGACGAGATACGCAGTATTTT. Its translation: CASSLDLRGRDTQYF.

The V call is TRBV11-2, the J call TRBJ2-3; TRBD1 or TRBD2 may be the D gene (6 bases each). Trimming left V 3 bases short and J 10 bases short, with 11 bases between. CDR1 is SGHAT, CDR2 FQNNGV, per germline. The CDR3 covers 12 residues. CDR3 coding DNA: TGTGCCAGCAGCTTTGCTAGGGGGGCGCAGTATTTT. Residues: CASSFARGAQYF.

The CDR3 loop is CASSDRHQSSPLHF. The CDR3 DNA sequence: TGTGCCAGCAGTGATCGGCACCAGAGTTCACCCCTCCACTTT. The chain carries TRBV6-4 and TRBJ1-6, with D unclear. V dropped 3 bases and J dropped 9 bases, with 12 bases sitting between them. Germline V lookup: CDR1 MRHNA, CDR2 SNTAGT. The CDR3 has 14 amino acids.

The chain carries TRBV7-3 and TRBJ2-3, with D perhaps being TRBD1 or TRBD2 (5 bases each). The CDR3 has 15 residues. Per the germline V gene, CDR1 is SGHTA and CDR2 is FQGTGA. The V end lost 1 base, the J end lost 4 bases, and 12 bases lay between the germline ends. CDR3 protein: CASSLRGQGADTQYF. CDR3 nucleotide sequence: TGTGCCAGCAGCTTAAGAGGGCAGGGCGCAGATACGCAGTATTTT.

This clone occurred a few times. The rearrangement joins TRBV7-2 to TRBJ2-3; D may be TRBD1 or TRBD2 (5 bases each). Germline-derived CDR1 and CDR2 are SGHTA and FQGNSA. Trimming pared 5 bases from V and 6 bases from J, leaving 15 bases between. The CDR3 runs to 14 residues. For the CDR3, the DNA is TGTGCCAGCAGCGCCGGGACGGCTCGGGATACGCAGTATTTT. This encodes CASSAGTARDTQYF.

This clone has only one observation. The chain combines TRBV5-1 with TRBJ1-2; D gene unclear. Per germline, CDR1 SGHRS and CDR2 YFSETQ. The CDR3 contains 15 residues. The V end lost 2 bases, the J end lost 4 bases, and 15 bases lay between the germline ends. In nucleotides, the CDR3 is TGCGCCAGCAGCTTCAGACCTGGGTGGCTCTATGGCTACACCTTC. Protein product: CASSFRPGWLYGYTF.

V usage is TRBV18 and J usage is TRBJ2-7; D gene ambiguous. V shed 8 bases and J shed 0 bases, with 14 bases lying between them. The CDR3 loop spans 14 amino acids. The germline gives CDR1 KGHSH, CDR2 LQKENI. The CDR3 sequence: CASAVETDSYEQYF. The CDR3 DNA reads TGTGCCAGCGCAGTCGAGACGGACTCCTACGAGCAGTACTTC.

This rearrangement joins TRBV25-1 to TRBJ2-3; no clear D gene. Trimming took 1 base from V and 3 from J, leaving 8 bases between them. In germline, CDR1 is MGHDK, CDR2 SYGVNS. The CDR3 consists of 14 residues. DNA for the CDR3: TGTGCCAGCAGTGAATCGAGAGGTACAGATACGCAGTATTTT. Translating it yields CASSESRGTDTQYF.

The chain has TRBV5-6 and TRBJ2-7, with 8 bases aligning to TRBD2. The CDR3 totals 14 residues. CDR1 SGHDT and CDR2 YYEEEE come from the germline V gene. After removal of 0 bases from V and 5 bases from J, the junction contained 4 bases not matched to a gene. The CDR3 loop is CASSLVVREDEQYF. The CDR3 nucleotides read TGTGCCAGCAGCTTGGTTGTGCGGGAGGACGAGCAGTACTTC.

The chain carries TRBV7-3 and TRBJ2-3; the match to TRBD2 covers 12 bases. Losses at the gene ends were 1 base for V and 4 bases for J; bases not matched to a gene: 3. CDR1 and CDR2 (germline): SGHTA, FQGTGA. CDR3 length: 16 residues. This CDR3 is CASSLIPSGGADTQYF. CDR3 coding DNA: TGTGCCAGCAGCTTAATTCCTAGCGGGGGGGCAGATACGCAGTATTTT.

The genes are TRBV25-1 and TRBJ2-3, with 7 bases aligning to TRBD2. Germline V gives CDR1 MGHDK, CDR2 SYGVNS. Losses at the gene ends were 5 bases for V and 6 bases for J; bases not matched to a gene: 17. This CDR3 comprises 17 residues. Here the CDR3 DNA reads TGTGCCAGCAGTTCCATCTCAAGCGGGAATATGGAGGATACGCAGTATTTT. Protein product: CASSSISSGNMEDTQYF.

The rearrangement links TRBV5-4 to TRBJ2-4; 8 nucleotides agree with TRBD1. There are 15 residues in the CDR3. Germline V gives CDR1 SGHNT, CDR2 YYREEE (reference sequence). V was clipped by 4 bases and J by 4 bases; unmatched bases: 7. This CDR3 reads CASSPTRTGKNIQYF. CDR3 sequence (DNA): TGTGCCAGCAGCCCCACAAGGACAGGGAAAAACATTCAGTACTTC.

This clone was observed once. This chain links TRBV9 with TRBJ2-3, with 7 nucleotides matching TRBD2. V lost 0 bases, J lost 2 bases, and 3 bases stayed unmatched. Germline V gives CDR1 SGDLS, CDR2 YYNGEE. CDR3 length: 15 amino acids. The chain's CDR3 is CASSVGGLITDTQYF. CDR3 bases: TGTGCCAGCAGCGTAGGGGGACTAATCACAGATACGCAGTATTTT. Looking up the rest from reference TRBV9 and TRBJ2-3 gives the full variable domain: DSGVTQTPKHLITATGQRVTLRCSPRSGDLSVYWYQQSLDQGLQFLIQYYNGEERAKGNILERFSAQQFPDLHSELNLSSLELGDSALYFCASSVGGLITDTQYFGPGTRLTVL.

The chain couples TRBV2 to TRBJ1-1, with TRBD1 as a possible D gene (5 bases). The CDR3 extends over 14 amino acids. Germline CDR1 SNHLY, CDR2 FYNNEI. The germline V and J ends were trimmed by 1 base and 3 bases, with 9 bases remaining between them. For the CDR3, the DNA is TGTGCCAGCAGTGAAGGGGGCGAGGACACTGAAGCTTTCTTT. As protein: CASSEGGEDTEAFF.

This clone was seen once. The chain has TRBV5-1 and TRBJ2-1, with D tentatively TRBD1 or TRBD2 (5 bases each). The CDR3 contains 15 residues. Germline assignment: CDR1 SGHRS and CDR2 YFSETQ. With 5 bases removed from V and 8 bases from J, the gap between germline ends came to 20 bases. This chain's CDR3 is CASRPSERGADEQFF. The CDR3 DNA reads as TGCGCCAGCAGACCCAGCGAGAGAGGGGCTGATGAGCAGTTCTTC.

The rearrangement uses TRBV27 and TRBJ2-7; a weak D match, TRBD1 (6 bases). CDR3 length: 14 residues. Trimming cost V 5 bases and J 3 bases, with 14 bases left between them. Per germline, CDR1 MNHEY and CDR2 SMNVEV (reference sequence). CDR3 in DNA: TGTGCCAGCAGTACCCACAGGGATAACTACGAGCAGTACTTC. This encodes CASSTHRDNYEQYF.

The chain couples TRBV15 to TRBJ1-4, with 11 positions matching TRBD1. The CDR3 runs to 16 residues. V shed 3 bases and J 7 bases; nucleotides not matched to a gene: 7. Germline V gene lookup returns CDR1 LNHNV and CDR2 YYDKDF (reference sequence). CDR3 residues: CATSRPPGTGGEKLFF. In DNA form, the CDR3 reads TGTGCCACCAGCAGGCCCCCCGGGACAGGGGGTGAAAAACTGTTTTTT.

The chain recombines TRBV7-6 with TRBJ2-1; 14 nucleotides line up with TRBD2. This CDR3 contains 16 residues. Germline CDR1 SGHVS, CDR2 FNYEAQ. With V trimmed by 5 bases and J by 6 bases, 6 bases remained unmatched. The CDR3 coding sequence is TGTGCCAGCAGCCCCCGGACTAGCGGGGGGATCAATGAGCAGTTCTTC. Its protein product is CASSPRTSGGINEQFF.

This clone appeared once. The chain joins TRBV25-1 to TRBJ2-7, with D possibly matching TRBD1 (6 bases). CDR3 length: 15 residues. The V gene lost 3 bases and the J gene lost 0 bases, with 12 bases spanning the gap. Germline values: CDR1 MGHDK, CDR2 SYGVNS. The CDR3 DNA follows: TGTGCCAGCAGTGAGCTCGAGGGGGTCTCCTACGAGCAGTACTTC. This gives the protein CASSELEGVSYEQYF.

The V gene is TRBV7-2, the J gene TRBJ2-7; a weak D match, TRBD1 (6 bases). V lost 5 bases to trimming and J lost 4 bases, with 12 bases between them. CDR3 size: 13 residues. Germline V gives CDR1 SGHTA, CDR2 FQGNSA. The CDR3 region has the DNA TGTGCCAGCAGCCCGGACAGTCGGTACGAGCAGTACTTC. This translates into CASSPDSRYEQYF.

V and J are TRBV5-1 and TRBJ2-7; D is unresolved. The V and J ends lost 0 bases and 2 bases respectively, with 6 bases between them. The CDR3 runs to 13 residues. Per the germline V gene, CDR1 is SGHRS and CDR2 is YFSETQ. CDR3 DNA sequence: TGCGCCAGCAGCTTGGGGCTAACCTACGAGCAGTACTTC. This codes for CASSLGLTYEQYF.

V and J are TRBV28 and TRBJ1-1; D not certain. From germline, CDR1 is MDHEN and CDR2 SYDVKM. This CDR3 region has 13 residues. V lost 7 bases and J lost 4, with 13 bases in between. CDR3 sequence: CASTSRRFTEAFF. CDR3 coding DNA: TGTGCCAGCACGTCGCGAAGGTTCACTGAAGCTTTCTTT.

V is TRBV7-9 and J is TRBJ2-5, with D possibly TRBD1 on 6 matching bases. CDR1 SEHNR and CDR2 FQNEAQ come from the germline V gene (reference sequence). The CDR3 consists of 15 residues. V lost 1 base and J 2 bases, leaving 11 bases between the germline ends. CDR3 sequence reads: CASSLVGHLQETQYF. The CDR3 bases are TGTGCCAGCAGCTTAGTGGGACACCTTCAAGAGACCCAGTACTTC. Based on the CDR3 plus reference TRBV7-9 and TRBJ2-5, the full variable domain is DTGVSQNPRHKITKRGQNVTFRCDPISEHNRLYWYRQTLGQGPEFLTYFQNEAQLEKSRLLSDRFSAERPKGSFSTLEIQRTEQGDSAMYLCASSLVGHLQETQYFGPGTRLLVL.

The rearrangement joins TRBV29-1 to TRBJ2-1; 7 bases agree with TRBD2. Unmatched junction bases numbered 8, after V lost 7 bases and J lost 5 bases. Germline loops: CDR1 SQVTM, CDR2 ANQGSEA. The length of the CDR3 is 13 residues. The CDR3, as DNA: TGCAGCGATGCCCCGCTAGCGGACAATGAGCAGTTCTTC. It yields the protein CSDAPLADNEQFF.

The chain recombines TRBV6-1 with TRBJ1-4; no reliable D call. V gave up 2 bases and J gave up 6 bases, with 4 bases separating them. CDR1 is MNHNS, CDR2 SASEGT, per germline. This CDR3 comprises 12 residues. CDR3 region: CASSELYEKLFF. In DNA form, the CDR3 reads TGTGCCAGCAGTGAACTATATGAAAAACTGTTTTTT.

In DNA, the CDR3 is TGTGCCAGCTCATCAAGCGGGGGCGCTAACTATGGCTACACCTTC. Translation gives CASSSSGGANYGYTF. The gene calls are TRBV18 and TRBJ1-2; possibly TRBD1 for D (6 bases). Trimming removed 5 bases from V and 0 bases from J, with 13 bases in between. This CDR3 has 15 amino acids. Germline lookup yields CDR1 KGHSH and CDR2 LQKENI.

The CDR3 sequence: CASSFPGFNQPQHF. CDR3 nucleotides: TGTGCCAGCAGTTTTCCAGGGTTCAATCAGCCCCAGCATTTT. The rearrangement links TRBV28 to TRBJ1-5, with a weak D call TRBD1 (5 bases). CDR1 is MDHEN, CDR2 SYDVKM, per germline. With 3 bases removed from V and 3 bases from J, the gap between germline ends came to 9 bases. The CDR3 length is 14 residues.

The chain couples TRBV5-8 to TRBJ1-5; 9 bases line up with TRBD1. This CDR3 comprises 14 residues. Trimming cost V 5 bases and J 9 bases; bases outside gene matches: 9. Germline V lookup: CDR1 SGHTS, CDR2 YDEGEE. The CDR3 region has the DNA TGTGCCAGCAGTATACAGGGGGCTGGAAGGCCCCAGCATTTT. It translates to CASSIQGAGRPQHF.